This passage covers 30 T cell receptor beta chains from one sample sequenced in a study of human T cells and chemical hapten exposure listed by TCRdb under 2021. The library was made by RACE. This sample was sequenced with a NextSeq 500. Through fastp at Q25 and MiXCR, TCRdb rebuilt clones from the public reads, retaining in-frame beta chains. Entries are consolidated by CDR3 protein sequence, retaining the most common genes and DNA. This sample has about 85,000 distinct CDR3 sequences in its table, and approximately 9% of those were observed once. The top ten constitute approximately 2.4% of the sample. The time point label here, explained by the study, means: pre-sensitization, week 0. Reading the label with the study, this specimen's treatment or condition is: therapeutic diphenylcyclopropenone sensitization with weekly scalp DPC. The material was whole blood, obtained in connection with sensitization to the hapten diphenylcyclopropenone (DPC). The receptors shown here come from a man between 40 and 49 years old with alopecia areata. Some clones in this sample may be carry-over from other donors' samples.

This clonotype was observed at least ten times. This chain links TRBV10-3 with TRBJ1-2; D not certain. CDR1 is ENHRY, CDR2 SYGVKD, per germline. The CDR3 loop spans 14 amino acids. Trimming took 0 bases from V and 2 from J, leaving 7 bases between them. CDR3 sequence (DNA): TGTGCCATCAGTGAGTCGGAGGCCAACTATGGCTACACCTTC. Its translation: CAISESEANYGYTF.

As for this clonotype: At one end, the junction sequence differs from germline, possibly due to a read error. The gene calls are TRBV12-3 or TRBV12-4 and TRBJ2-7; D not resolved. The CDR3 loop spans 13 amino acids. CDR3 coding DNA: TGTGCCAGCAGTTTACAGGAAAAATACGTGCAGTACTTC. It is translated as CASSLQEKYVQYF.

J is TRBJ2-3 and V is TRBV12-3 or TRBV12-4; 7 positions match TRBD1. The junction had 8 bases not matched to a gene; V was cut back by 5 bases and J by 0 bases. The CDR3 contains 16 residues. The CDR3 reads CASSLSDRDSTDTQYF. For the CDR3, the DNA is TGTGCCAGCAGTCTAAGCGACAGGGATAGCACAGATACGCAGTATTTT.

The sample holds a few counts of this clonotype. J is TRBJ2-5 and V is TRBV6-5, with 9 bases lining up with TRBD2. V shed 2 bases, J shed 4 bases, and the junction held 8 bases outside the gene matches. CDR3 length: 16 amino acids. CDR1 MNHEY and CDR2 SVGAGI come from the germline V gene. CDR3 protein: CASSYTGLAGGETQYF. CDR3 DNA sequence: TGTGCCAGCAGTTACACGGGACTAGCTGGAGGAGAGACCCAGTACTTC.

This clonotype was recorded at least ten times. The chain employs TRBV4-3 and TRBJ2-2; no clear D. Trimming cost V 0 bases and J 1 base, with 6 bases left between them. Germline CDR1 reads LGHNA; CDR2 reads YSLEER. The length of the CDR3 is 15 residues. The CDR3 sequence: CASSQDNRNTGELFF. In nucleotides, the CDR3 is TGCGCCAGCAGCCAAGATAATCGGAACACCGGGGAGCTGTTTTTT.

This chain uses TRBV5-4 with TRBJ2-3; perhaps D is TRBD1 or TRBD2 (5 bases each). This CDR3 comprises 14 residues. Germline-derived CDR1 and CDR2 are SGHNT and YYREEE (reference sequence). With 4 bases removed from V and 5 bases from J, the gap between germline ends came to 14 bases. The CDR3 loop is CASSNGMGVDTQYF. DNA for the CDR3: TGTGCCAGCAGCAATGGCATGGGGGTAGATACGCAGTATTTT.

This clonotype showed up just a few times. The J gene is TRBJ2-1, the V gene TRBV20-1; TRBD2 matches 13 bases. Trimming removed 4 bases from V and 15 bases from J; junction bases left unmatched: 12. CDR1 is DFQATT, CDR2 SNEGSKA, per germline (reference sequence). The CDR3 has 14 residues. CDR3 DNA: TGCAGTGCTACTGGGACTAGCGGGATCCAGAGCAGGTTCTTC. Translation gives CSATGTSGIQSRFF.

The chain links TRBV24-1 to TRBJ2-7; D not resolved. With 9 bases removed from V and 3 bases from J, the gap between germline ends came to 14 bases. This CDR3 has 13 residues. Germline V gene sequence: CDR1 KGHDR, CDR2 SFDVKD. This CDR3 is CATASADNYEQYF. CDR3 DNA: TGTGCCACCGCGTCCGCAGACAACTACGAGCAGTACTTC.

CDR3 nucleotides: TGTGCTAGTGGTTCCACCGGACAGTCGCTAGCCAAAAACATTCAGTACTTC. Encoded protein: CASGSTGQSLAKNIQYF. The rearrangement joins TRBV12-5 to TRBJ2-4; the D gene is possibly TRBD1 (6 bases). CDR3 length equals 17 residues. Trimming left V 4 bases short and J 0 bases short, with 16 bases between. CDR1 is LGHNT, CDR2 FRNRAP, per germline. The whole variable domain, remainder taken from reference TRBV12-5 and TRBJ2-4, is DARVTQTPRHKVTEMGQEVTMRCQPILGHNTVFWYRQTMMQGLELLAYFRNRAPLDDSGMPKDRFSAEMPDATLATLKIQPSEPRDSAVYFCASGSTGQSLAKNIQYFGAGTRLSVL.

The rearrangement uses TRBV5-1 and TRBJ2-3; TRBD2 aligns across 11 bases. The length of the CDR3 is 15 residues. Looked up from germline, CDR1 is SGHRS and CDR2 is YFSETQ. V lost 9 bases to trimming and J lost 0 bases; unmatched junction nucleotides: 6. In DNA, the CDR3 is TGCGCCAACCTTCTAGCGGGAGGCAGCACAGATACGCAGTATTTT. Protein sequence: CANLLAGGSTDTQYF.

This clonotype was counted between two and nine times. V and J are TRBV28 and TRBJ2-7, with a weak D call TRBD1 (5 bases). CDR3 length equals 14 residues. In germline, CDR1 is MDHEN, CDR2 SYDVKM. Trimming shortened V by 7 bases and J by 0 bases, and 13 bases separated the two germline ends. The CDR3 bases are TGTGCCAGCAATCCGGTCCAGGGCTCCTACGAGCAGTACTTC. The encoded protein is CASNPVQGSYEQYF.

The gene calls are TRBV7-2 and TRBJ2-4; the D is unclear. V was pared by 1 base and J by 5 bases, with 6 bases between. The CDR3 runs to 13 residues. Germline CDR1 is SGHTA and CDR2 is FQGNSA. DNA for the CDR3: TGTGCCAGCAGCTTAGTCTACGAAAACATTCAGTACTTC. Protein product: CASSLVYENIQYF. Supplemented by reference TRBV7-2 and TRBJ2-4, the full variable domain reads GAGVSQSPSNKVTEKGKDVELRCDPISGHTALYWYRQSLGQGLEFLIYFQGNSAPDKSGLPSDRFSAERTGGSVSTLTIQRTQQEDSAVYLCASSLVYENIQYFGAGTRLSVL.

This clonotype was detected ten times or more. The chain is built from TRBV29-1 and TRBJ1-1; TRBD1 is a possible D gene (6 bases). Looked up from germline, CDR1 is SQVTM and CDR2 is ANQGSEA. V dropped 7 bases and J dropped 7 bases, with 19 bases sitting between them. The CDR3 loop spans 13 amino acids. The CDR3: CSDIHQGRGEAFF. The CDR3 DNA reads TGCAGCGACATCCACCAGGGGCGCGGTGAAGCTTTCTTT.

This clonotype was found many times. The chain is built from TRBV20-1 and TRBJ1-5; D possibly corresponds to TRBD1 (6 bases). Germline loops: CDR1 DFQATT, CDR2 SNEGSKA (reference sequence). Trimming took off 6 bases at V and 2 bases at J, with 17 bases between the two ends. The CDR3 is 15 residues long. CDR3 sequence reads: CSAASGAGGNQPQHF. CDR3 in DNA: TGCAGTGCCGCGTCGGGGGCGGGGGGCAATCAGCCCCAGCATTTT.

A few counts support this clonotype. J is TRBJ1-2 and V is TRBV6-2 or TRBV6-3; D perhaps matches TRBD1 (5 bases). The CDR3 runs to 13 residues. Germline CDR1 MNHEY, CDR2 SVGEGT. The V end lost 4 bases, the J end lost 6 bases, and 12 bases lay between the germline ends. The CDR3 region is CASSWTLANGYTF. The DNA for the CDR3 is TGTGCCAGCAGTTGGACATTGGCGAATGGCTACACCTTC.

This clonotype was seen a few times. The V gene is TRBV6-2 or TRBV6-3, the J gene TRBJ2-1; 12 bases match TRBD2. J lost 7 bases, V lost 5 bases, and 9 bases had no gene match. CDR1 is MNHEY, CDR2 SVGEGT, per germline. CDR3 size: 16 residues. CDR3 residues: CASSQGGLAGKNEQFF. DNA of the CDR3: TGTGCCAGCAGTCAAGGCGGACTAGCGGGAAAGAATGAGCAGTTCTTC.

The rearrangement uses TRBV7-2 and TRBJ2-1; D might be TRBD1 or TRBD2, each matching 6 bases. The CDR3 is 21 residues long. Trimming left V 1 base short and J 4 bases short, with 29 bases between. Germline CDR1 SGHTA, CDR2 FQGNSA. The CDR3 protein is CASSLGSPGQRSRRGYNEQFF. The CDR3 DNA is TGTGCCAGCAGCTTAGGTTCCCCGGGACAACGTTCTCGGCGGGGTTACAATGAGCAGTTCTTC.

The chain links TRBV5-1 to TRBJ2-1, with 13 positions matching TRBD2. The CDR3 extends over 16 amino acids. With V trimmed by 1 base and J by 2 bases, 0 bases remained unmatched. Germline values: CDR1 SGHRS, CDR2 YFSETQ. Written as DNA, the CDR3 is TGCGCCAGCAGCTTGACTAGCGGGAGGGCCTACAATGAGCAGTTCTTC. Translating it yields CASSLTSGRAYNEQFF.

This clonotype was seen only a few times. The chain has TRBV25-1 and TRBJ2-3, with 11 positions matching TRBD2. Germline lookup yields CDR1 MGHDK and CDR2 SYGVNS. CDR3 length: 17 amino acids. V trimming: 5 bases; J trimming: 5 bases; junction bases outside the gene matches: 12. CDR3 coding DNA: TGTGCCAGCAGTTCTTGGCTAGCGGGAGGCCTGGAAGATACGCAGTATTTT. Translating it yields CASSSWLAGGLEDTQYF.

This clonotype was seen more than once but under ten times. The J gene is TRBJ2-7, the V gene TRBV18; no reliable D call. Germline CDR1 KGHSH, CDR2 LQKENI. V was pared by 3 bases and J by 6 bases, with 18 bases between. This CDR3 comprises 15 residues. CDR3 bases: TGTGCCAGCTCACCCGACCCTATTAGTAATTCCGAGCAGTACGTC. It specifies CASSPDPISNSEQYV.

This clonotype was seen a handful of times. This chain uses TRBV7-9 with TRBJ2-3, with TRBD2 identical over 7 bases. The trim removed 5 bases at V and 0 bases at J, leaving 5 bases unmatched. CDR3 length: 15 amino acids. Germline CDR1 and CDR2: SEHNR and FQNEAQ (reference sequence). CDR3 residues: CASSIIAGSTDTQYF. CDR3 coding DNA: TGTGCCAGCAGCATTATAGCGGGCAGCACAGATACGCAGTATTTT.

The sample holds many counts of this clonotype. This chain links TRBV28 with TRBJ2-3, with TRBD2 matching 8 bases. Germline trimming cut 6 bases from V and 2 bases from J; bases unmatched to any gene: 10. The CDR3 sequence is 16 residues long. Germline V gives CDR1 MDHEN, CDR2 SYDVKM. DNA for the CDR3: TGTGCCAGCAGCCTCCCCTCCGGGAGGGCCACAGATACGCAGTATTTT. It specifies CASSLPSGRATDTQYF.

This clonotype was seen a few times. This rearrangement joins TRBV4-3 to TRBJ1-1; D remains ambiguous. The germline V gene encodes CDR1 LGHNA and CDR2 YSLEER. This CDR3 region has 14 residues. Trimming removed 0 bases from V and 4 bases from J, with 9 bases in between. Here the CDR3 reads CASSQDSWPTEAFF. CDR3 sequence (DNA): TGCGCCAGCAGCCAAGACAGTTGGCCCACTGAAGCTTTCTTT.

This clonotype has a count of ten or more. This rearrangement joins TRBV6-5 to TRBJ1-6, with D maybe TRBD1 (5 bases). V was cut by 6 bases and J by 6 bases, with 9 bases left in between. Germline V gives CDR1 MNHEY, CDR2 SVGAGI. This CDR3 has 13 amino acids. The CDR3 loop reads CASRGVSNSPLHF. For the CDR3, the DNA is TGTGCCAGCAGGGGGGTCAGTAATTCACCCCTCCACTTT.

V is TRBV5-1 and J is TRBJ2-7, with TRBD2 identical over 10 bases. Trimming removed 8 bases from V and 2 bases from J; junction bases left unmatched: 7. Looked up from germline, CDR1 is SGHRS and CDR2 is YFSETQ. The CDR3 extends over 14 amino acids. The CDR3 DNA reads TGCGCCAGTAAGATAGCGGGAGGTCCCTACGAGCAGTACGTC. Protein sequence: CASKIAGGPYEQYV.

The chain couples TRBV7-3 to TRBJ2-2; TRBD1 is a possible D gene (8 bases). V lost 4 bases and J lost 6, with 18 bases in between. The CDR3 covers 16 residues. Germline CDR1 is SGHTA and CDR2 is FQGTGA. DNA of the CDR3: TGTGCCAGCAGCTCTCGACAGGGGAGGGCACCCGGGGAGCTGTTTTTT. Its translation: CASSSRQGRAPGELFF.

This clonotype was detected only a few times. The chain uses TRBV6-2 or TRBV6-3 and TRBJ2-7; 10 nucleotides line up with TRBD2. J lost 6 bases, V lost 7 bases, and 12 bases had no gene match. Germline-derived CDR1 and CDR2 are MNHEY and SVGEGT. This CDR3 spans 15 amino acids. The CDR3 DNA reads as TGTGCCAGCAACGACGTAAGCGGGAGGGCCGGCGAGCAGTACGTC. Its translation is CASNDVSGRAGEQYV.

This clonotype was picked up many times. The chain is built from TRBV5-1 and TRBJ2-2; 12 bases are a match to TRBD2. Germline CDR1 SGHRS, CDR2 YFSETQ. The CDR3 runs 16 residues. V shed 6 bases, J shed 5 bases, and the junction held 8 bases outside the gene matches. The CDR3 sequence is CASTLSGTSGTGELFF. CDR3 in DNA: TGCGCCAGCACCCTTTCCGGGACTAGCGGGACCGGGGAGCTGTTTTTT.

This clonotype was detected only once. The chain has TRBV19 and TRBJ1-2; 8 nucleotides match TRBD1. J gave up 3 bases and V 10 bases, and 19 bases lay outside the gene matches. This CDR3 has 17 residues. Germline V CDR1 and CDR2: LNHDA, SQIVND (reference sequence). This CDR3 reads CAIWGRGPRTGHYGYTF. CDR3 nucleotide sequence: TGTGCCATTTGGGGGAGAGGACCCCGGACAGGGCACTATGGCTACACCTTC.

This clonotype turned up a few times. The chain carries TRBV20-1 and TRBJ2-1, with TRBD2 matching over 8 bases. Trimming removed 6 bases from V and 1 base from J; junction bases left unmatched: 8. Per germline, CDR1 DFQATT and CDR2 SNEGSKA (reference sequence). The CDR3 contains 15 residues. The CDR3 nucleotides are TGCAGTGCCCCCGTCGCTAGCGGGTCCTACAATGAGCAGTTCTTC. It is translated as CSAPVASGSYNEQFF.